Listed here are 26 T cell receptor beta chains from one sample, sequenced in a study of cytomegalovirus exposure and HLA in healthy donors. PCR was performed using 60 Vbeta and 13 Jbeta primers. Profiling relied on immunoSEQ multiplex PCR, and the TCRdb table lists in-frame clones only, not all of them. The repertoire includes around 67,000 clones, around 67% of them detected once, and approximately 2.2% sits in the top ten. The specimen was PBMCs. Receptor source: a woman in her twenties or thirties in good health and CMV-seronegative.

A single count supports this clone. This chain connects TRBV6-1 to TRBJ2-7; 7 nucleotides line up with TRBD1. Germline assignment: CDR1 MNHNS and CDR2 SASEGT. V was clipped by 5 bases and J by 3 bases; unmatched bases: 10. This CDR3 is 15 amino acids long. The CDR3 DNA follows: TGTGCCAGCAGTCCCTCGACAGGGCGATACTACGAGCAGTACTTC. The encoded protein is CASSPSTGRYYEQYF.

This clone was seen only once. The genes are TRBV28 and TRBJ1-2, with D possibly matching TRBD1 (6 bases). Germline CDR1 MDHEN, CDR2 SYDVKM. The CDR3 spans 12 residues. Trimming removed 4 bases from V and 10 bases from J, with 13 bases in between. The CDR3 DNA sequence: TGTGCCAGCAGTTCCCGACAGGAGACCTACACCTTC. Translated, it gives CASSSRQETYTF.

CDR3: CASSQVGGEYEQYF. The CDR3, as DNA: TGTGCCAGCAGCCAAGTGGGGGGTGAGTACGAGCAGTACTTC. The chain couples TRBV4-2 to TRBJ2-7; tentatively, D is TRBD2 (6 bases). The CDR3 is 14 residues long. The V end was cut by 1 base, the J end by 4 bases, with 11 bases between. CDR1 and CDR2 (germline): LGHNA, YNFKEQ.

The chain couples TRBV28 to TRBJ1-1; D unresolved. The CDR3 covers 13 residues. The germline CDR1 and CDR2 sequences are MDHEN and SYDVKM. The V gene lost 3 bases and the J gene lost 1 base, with 6 bases spanning the gap. The CDR3 protein is CASSLRQNTEAFF. DNA of the CDR3: TGTGCCAGCAGTTTGAGGCAGAACACTGAAGCTTTCTTT.

The genes are TRBV19 and TRBJ2-1; a possible D gene is TRBD2 (6 bases). Looked up from germline, CDR1 is LNHDA and CDR2 is SQIVND (reference sequence). This CDR3 spans 16 amino acids. The germline V and J ends were trimmed by 9 bases and 2 bases, with 20 bases remaining between them. The CDR3 DNA reads as TGTGCCAGCAAAAGACCGGGGGTAGGGGCCTACAATGAGCAGTTCTTC. It translates to CASKRPGVGAYNEQFF.

The CDR3, as DNA: TGCGCCAGCACCCTACTAGCGCCGGAGGCCGGGGAGCTGTTTTTT. Translating gives CASTLLAPEAGELFF. The chain recombines TRBV5-1 with TRBJ2-2; 7 nucleotides agree with TRBD2. CDR3 length: 15 amino acids. With 6 bases clipped from V and 6 bases from J, the junction kept 11 bases outside the gene matches. The germline gives CDR1 SGHRS, CDR2 YFSETQ.

The gene calls are TRBV4-2 and TRBJ1-6; D may be TRBD1 (5 bases). This CDR3 is built from 14 residues. Trimming cost V 2 bases and J 13 bases, with 15 bases left between them. The germline CDR1 and CDR2 sequences are LGHNA and YNFKEQ. In DNA, the CDR3 is TGTGCCAGCAGCCAACTAGGGGCAGAGGCCCCCCTCCACTTT. This encodes CASSQLGAEAPLHF.

This chain links TRBV2 with TRBJ1-5, with 9 bases aligning to TRBD1. The CDR3 is made up of 15 amino acids. V shed 8 bases and J 6 bases; nucleotides not matched to a gene: 11. In germline, CDR1 is SNHLY, CDR2 FYNNEI. DNA of the CDR3: TGTGCCAGCGTCCTGGACAGGGGTAAAGGTCAGCCCCAGCATTTT. This codes for CASVLDRGKGQPQHF.

The rearrangement links TRBV6-1 to TRBJ1-5; D not certain. This CDR3 spans 14 amino acids. V lost 6 bases and J 5 bases, leaving 14 bases between the germline ends. The germline V gene has CDR1 MNHNS and CDR2 SASEGT. This CDR3 reads CASRRSVLDQPQHF. The CDR3 DNA reads TGTGCCAGCAGACGCTCGGTTTTGGATCAGCCCCAGCATTTT.

This chain links TRBV2 with TRBJ1-2; D is perhaps TRBD1 (6 bases). This CDR3 spans 15 amino acids. Between the trimmed V and J ends, which lost 3 bases and 3 bases, there was a span of 14 bases. Germline CDR1 is SNHLY and CDR2 is FYNNEI. In DNA form, the CDR3 reads TGTGCCAGCAGTGAGGGGGGAGGGGGGGACTATGGCTACACCTTC. Protein: CASSEGGGGDYGYTF.

This chain joins TRBV5-8 and TRBJ1-5; TRBD1 agrees at 7 bases. V shed 3 bases and J 0 bases; nucleotides not matched to a gene: 3. This CDR3 has 15 amino acids. In germline, CDR1 is SGHTS, CDR2 YDEGEE. The CDR3 is CASSSGQYSNQPQHF. CDR3 bases: TGTGCCAGCAGCTCGGGACAGTATAGCAATCAGCCCCAGCATTTT. The full variable domain, its missing parts supplied by reference TRBV5-8 and TRBJ1-5, is EAGVTQSPTHLIKTRGQQATLRCSPISGHTSVYWYQQALGLGLQFLLWYDEGEERNRGNFPPRFSGRQFPNYSSELNVNALELEDSALYLCASSSGQYSNQPQHFGDGTRLSIL.

The V and J genes are TRBV7-9 and TRBJ1-6; tentative D call: TRBD1 (5 bases). From germline, CDR1 is SEHNR and CDR2 FQNEAQ (reference sequence). CDR3 size: 18 residues. V was trimmed by 1 base and J by 4 bases, leaving 17 bases between them. CDR3 nucleotides: TGTGCCAGCAGCTTAGATGCGTCGGGGGGGGAATATAATTCACCCCTCCACTTT. Translation: CASSLDASGGEYNSPLHF.

The chain employs TRBV7-8 and TRBJ1-2; tentative D call: TRBD1 (6 bases). Trimming left V 5 bases short and J 7 bases short, with 20 bases between. In germline, CDR1 is SGHVS, CDR2 FQNEAQ. This CDR3 spans 15 amino acids. CDR3: CASSGSNRATGGYTF. The DNA of the CDR3 is TGTGCCAGCAGCGGGAGTAACAGGGCAACGGGTGGCTACACCTTC.

The chain joins TRBV30 to TRBJ1-6; the D gene is possibly TRBD1 (6 bases). The V and J ends lost 3 bases and 9 bases respectively, with 15 bases between them. The CDR3 is made up of 14 amino acids. Germline assignment: CDR1 GTSNPN and CDR2 SVGIG (reference sequence). The CDR3 DNA is TGTGCCTGGAGGTCAGGGGACTACGGTTCACCCCTCCACTTT. Its translation is CAWRSGDYGSPLHF.

The V call is TRBV6-1, the J call TRBJ1-1; D possibly corresponds to TRBD1 (5 bases). The CDR3 sequence is 14 residues long. Germline V gene lookup returns CDR1 MNHNS and CDR2 SASEGT. V was pared by 0 bases and J by 10 bases, with 15 bases between. The CDR3 spells CASSEAGGRVRAFF. DNA of the CDR3: TGTGCCAGCAGTGAAGCGGGGGGAAGGGTTCGAGCTTTCTTT.

The chain joins TRBV11-2 to TRBJ2-1; D is possibly TRBD1 (6 bases). V lost 1 base, J lost 13 bases, and 20 bases lay in between. CDR1 is SGHAT, CDR2 FQNNGV, per germline. This CDR3 has 15 residues. The chain's CDR3 is CASSLGTVVTMKQFF. The CDR3 coding sequence is TGTGCCAGCAGCTTAGGGACAGTCGTTACAATGAAACAGTTCTTC.

This clone turned up a few times. The chain links TRBV9 to TRBJ2-5; 11 nucleotides align to TRBD1. V gave up 4 bases and J gave up 4 bases; unmatched junction bases: 3. Per germline, CDR1 SGDLS and CDR2 YYNGEE. The CDR3 has 14 residues. Written as DNA, the CDR3 is TGTGCCAGCAGCATCGGACAGGGGGCAGAGACCCAGTACTTC. This gives the protein CASSIGQGAETQYF.

This clone was observed at least ten times. The chain links TRBV7-2 to TRBJ1-2; unclear D gene. Trimming cost V 7 bases and J 3 bases, with 12 bases left between them. The CDR3 totals 13 residues. Germline CDR1 SGHTA, CDR2 FQGNSA. Written as DNA, the CDR3 is TGTGCCAGCACCCGGGGTAGAGACTATGGCTACACCTTC. Its protein product is CASTRGRDYGYTF. The full variable domain, completed using reference TRBV7-2 and TRBJ1-2, is GAGVSQSPSNKVTEKGKDVELRCDPISGHTALYWYRQSLGQGLEFLIYFQGNSAPDKSGLPSDRFSAERTGGSVSTLTIQRTQQEDSAVYLCASTRGRDYGYTFGSGTRLTVV.

This clone was seen just once. This rearrangement joins TRBV27 to TRBJ1-4; possibly TRBD1 for D (6 bases). CDR3 length equals 14 residues. The germline V and J ends were trimmed by 5 bases and 3 bases, with 10 bases remaining between them. In germline, CDR1 is MNHEY, CDR2 SMNVEV (reference sequence). CDR3: CASSPRTANEKLFF. The CDR3, as DNA: TGTGCCAGCAGTCCAAGGACAGCTAATGAAAAACTGTTTTTT.

This clone has a handful of counts. V gene TRBV4-2 combines with J gene TRBJ2-7; D is perhaps TRBD2 (6 bases). Germline V gives CDR1 LGHNA, CDR2 YNFKEQ. The CDR3 sequence is 14 residues long. V shed 3 bases and J shed 2 bases, with 11 bases lying between them. Here the CDR3 DNA reads TGTGCCAGCAGCCAGGGGGACTCCGCCTACGAGCAGTACTTC. This encodes CASSQGDSAYEQYF.

This chain links TRBV30 with TRBJ2-1, with TRBD2 identical over 15 bases. The CDR3 is 20 amino acids. Germline CDR1 and CDR2: GTSNPN and SVGIG (reference sequence). V trimming: 3 bases; J trimming: 0 bases; junction bases outside the gene matches: 12. CDR3 nucleotides: TGTGCCTGGAGCTATTTCCCGGGACTAGCGGGGGGATACTCCTACAATGAGCAGTTCTTC. Translation gives CAWSYFPGLAGGYSYNEQFF.

The chain has TRBV6-1 and TRBJ1-1, with 10 bases identical to TRBD1. This CDR3 is 15 amino acids long. V shed 7 bases, J shed 3 bases, and the junction held 8 bases outside the gene matches. CDR1 and CDR2 (germline): MNHNS, SASEGT. CDR3 amino acids: CASTKGQGIHTEAFF. CDR3 in DNA: TGTGCCAGCACCAAGGGACAGGGGATTCACACTGAAGCTTTCTTT.

This clone has at least ten counts. V is TRBV10-3 and J is TRBJ2-7, with D possibly being TRBD1 (6 bases). The V gene's germline CDR1 is ENHRY and CDR2 SYGVKD. This CDR3 is built from 13 residues. V was pared by 3 bases and J by 3 bases, with 9 bases between. The CDR3 nucleotides read TGTGCCATCAGTGAAACAGGGCTCTACGAGCAGTACTTC. Its protein is CAISETGLYEQYF.

The rearrangement uses TRBV7-2 and TRBJ1-2, with TRBD1 identical over 7 bases. This CDR3 is built from 15 residues. J was trimmed by 8 bases and V by 3 bases; bases with no gene match: 12. From germline, CDR1 is SGHTA and CDR2 FQGNSA. As DNA, the CDR3 is TGTGCCAGCAGCTTCCCTAACAGGGGCGAGGAGGGCTACACCTTC. The encoded protein is CASSFPNRGEEGYTF.

The chain uses TRBV6-5 and TRBJ1-2, with 11 bases aligning to TRBD1. Germline CDR1 and CDR2: MNHEY and SVGAGI. The CDR3 covers 14 residues. The V segment lost 1 base and the J segment 9 bases; nucleotides outside the gene matches: 4. The CDR3, as DNA: TGTGCCAGCAGTTACTTAGGACAGGGGGCCAGCTACACCTTC. Its protein product is CASSYLGQGASYTF.

The chain combines TRBV4-1 with TRBJ2-2; D gene unclear. This CDR3 has 14 amino acids. Germline CDR1 MGHRA, CDR2 YSYEKL. V was trimmed by 0 bases and J by 7 bases, leaving 9 bases between them. The CDR3 sequence is CASSQDGQLGELFF. The CDR3 region has the DNA TGCGCCAGCAGCCAAGATGGGCAGCTCGGGGAGCTGTTTTTT.